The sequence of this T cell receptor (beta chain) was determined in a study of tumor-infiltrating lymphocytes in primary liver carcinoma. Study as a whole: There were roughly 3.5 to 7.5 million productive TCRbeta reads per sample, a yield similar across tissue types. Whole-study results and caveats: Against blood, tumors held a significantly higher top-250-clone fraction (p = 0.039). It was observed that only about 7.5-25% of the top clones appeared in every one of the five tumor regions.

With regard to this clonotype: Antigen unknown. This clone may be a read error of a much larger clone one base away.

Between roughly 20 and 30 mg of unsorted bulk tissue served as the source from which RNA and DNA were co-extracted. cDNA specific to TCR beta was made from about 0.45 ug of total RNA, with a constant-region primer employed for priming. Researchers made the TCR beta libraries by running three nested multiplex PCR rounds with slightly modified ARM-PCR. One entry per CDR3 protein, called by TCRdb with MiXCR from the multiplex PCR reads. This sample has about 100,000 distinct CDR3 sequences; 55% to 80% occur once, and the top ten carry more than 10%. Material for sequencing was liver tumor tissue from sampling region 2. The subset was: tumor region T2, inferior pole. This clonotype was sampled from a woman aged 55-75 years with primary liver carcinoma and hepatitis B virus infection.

CDR3 amino acids: CASRRTTLNYGYTF. CDR3 coding DNA: TGTGCCAGCAGAAGGACAACCCTAAACTATGGCTACACCTTC. The chain recombines TRBV6-2 or TRBV6-3 with TRBJ1-2; perhaps TRBD1 as D (5 bases). Trimming cost V 6 bases and J 2 bases, with 13 bases left between them. The CDR3 is 14 residues long. CDR1 and CDR2 from the germline V gene are MNHEY and SVGEGT.